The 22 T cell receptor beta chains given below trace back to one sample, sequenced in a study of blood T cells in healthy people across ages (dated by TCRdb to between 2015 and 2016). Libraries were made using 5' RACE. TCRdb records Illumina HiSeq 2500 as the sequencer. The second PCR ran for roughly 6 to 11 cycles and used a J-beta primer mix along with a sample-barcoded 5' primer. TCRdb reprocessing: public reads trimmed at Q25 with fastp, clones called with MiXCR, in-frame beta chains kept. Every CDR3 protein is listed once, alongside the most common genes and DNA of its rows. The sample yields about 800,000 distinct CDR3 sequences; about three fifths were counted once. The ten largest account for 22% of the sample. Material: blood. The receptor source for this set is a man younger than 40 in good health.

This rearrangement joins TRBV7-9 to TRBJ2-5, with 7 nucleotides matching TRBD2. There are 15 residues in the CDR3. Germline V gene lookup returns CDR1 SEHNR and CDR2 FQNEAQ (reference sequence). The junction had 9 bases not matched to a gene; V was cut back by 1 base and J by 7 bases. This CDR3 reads CASSLGAGEVVTQYF. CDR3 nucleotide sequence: TGTGCCAGCAGCTTAGGGGCGGGGGAAGTTGTGACCCAGTACTTC.

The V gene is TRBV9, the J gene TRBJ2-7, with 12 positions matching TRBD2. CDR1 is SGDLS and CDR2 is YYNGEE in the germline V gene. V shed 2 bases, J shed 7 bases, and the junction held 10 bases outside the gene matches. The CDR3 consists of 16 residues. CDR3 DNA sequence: TGTGCCAGCAGCGTCCTTCCGGGACTAGCGGGTCAAGAGCAGTACTTC. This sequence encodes CASSVLPGLAGQEQYF.

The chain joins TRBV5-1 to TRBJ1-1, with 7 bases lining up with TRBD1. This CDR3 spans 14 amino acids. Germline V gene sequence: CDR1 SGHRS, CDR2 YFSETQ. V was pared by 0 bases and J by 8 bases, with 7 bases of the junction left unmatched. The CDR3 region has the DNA TGCGCCAGCAGCTTGGCCGGGACAGTCGGCGAAGCTTTCTTT. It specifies CASSLAGTVGEAFF.

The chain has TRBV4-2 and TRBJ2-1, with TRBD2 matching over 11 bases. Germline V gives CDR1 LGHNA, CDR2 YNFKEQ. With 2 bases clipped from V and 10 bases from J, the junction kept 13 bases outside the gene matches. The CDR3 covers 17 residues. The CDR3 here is CASSQNPGTSGSTEQFF. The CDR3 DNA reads TGTGCCAGCAGCCAAAACCCGGGGACTAGCGGATCAACCGAGCAGTTCTTC.

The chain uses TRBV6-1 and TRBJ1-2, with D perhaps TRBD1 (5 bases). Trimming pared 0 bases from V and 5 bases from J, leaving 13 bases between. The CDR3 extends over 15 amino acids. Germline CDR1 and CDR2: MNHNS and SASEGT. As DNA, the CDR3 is TGTGCCAGCAGTGAAGCCCCTGACAGCCTTTATGGCTACACCTTC. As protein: CASSEAPDSLYGYTF.

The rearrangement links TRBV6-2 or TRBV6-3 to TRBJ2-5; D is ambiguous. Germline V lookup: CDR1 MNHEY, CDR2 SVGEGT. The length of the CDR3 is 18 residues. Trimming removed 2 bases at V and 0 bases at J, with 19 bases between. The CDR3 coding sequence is TGTGCCAGCAGTTACGGCCGAGACGTGTCGCCGTACCAAGAGACCCAGTACTTC. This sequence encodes CASSYGRDVSPYQETQYF.

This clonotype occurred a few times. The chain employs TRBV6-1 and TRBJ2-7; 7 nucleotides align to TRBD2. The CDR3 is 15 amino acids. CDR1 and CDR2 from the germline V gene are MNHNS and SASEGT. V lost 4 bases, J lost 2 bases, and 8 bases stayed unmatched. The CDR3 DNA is TGTGCCAGCAGTGCCCAGGCGGGGGTCACCTACGAGCAGTACTTC. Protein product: CASSAQAGVTYEQYF.

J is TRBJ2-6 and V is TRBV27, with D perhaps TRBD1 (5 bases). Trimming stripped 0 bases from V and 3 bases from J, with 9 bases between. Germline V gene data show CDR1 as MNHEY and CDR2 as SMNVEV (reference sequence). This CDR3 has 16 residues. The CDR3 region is CASSLSVRDGANVLTF. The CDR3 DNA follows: TGTGCCAGCAGTTTATCCGTCAGGGATGGGGCCAACGTCCTGACTTTC.

CDR3 sequence reads: CASSSDRLYGYTF. DNA of the CDR3: TGTGCCAGCAGTTCCGATCGCCTTTATGGCTACACCTTC. The gene calls are TRBV27 and TRBJ1-2; D is uncertain. Germline values: CDR1 MNHEY, CDR2 SMNVEV (reference sequence). The CDR3 length is 13 residues. V shed 4 bases and J shed 5 bases, with 11 bases lying between them.

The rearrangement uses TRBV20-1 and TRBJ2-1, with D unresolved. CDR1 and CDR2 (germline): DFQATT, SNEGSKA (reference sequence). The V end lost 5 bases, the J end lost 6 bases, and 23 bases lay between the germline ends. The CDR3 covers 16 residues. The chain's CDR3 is CSALVLKWVRGNEQFF. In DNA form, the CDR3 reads TGCAGTGCTCTCGTTTTGAAGTGGGTCCGTGGCAATGAGCAGTTCTTC.

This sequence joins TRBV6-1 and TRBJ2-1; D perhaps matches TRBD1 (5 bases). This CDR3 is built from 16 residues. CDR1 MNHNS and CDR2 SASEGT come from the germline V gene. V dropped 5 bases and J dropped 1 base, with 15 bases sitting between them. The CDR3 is CASSRRRRGSYNEQFF. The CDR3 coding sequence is TGTGCCAGCAGTCGAAGGAGAAGGGGATCCTACAATGAGCAGTTCTTC.

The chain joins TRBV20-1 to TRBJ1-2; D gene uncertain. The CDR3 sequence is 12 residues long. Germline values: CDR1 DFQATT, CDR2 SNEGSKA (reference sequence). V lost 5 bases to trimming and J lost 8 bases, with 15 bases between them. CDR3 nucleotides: TGCAGTGCTTGGGGTCCGTCGGGCGGCTACACCTTC. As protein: CSAWGPSGGYTF.

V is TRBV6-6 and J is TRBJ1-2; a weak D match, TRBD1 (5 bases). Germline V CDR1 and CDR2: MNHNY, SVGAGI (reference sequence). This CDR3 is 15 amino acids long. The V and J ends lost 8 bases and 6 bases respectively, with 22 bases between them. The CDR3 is CASLRDWGVVDGYTF. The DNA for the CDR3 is TGTGCCAGCCTCCGGGATTGGGGGGTAGTCGATGGCTACACCTTC.

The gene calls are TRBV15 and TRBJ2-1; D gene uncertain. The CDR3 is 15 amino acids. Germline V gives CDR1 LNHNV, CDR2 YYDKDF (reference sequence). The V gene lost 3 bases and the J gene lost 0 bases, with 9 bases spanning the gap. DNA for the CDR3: TGTGCCACCAGCAGGCGCGGCAGCTCCTACAATGAGCAGTTCTTC. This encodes CATSRRGSSYNEQFF.

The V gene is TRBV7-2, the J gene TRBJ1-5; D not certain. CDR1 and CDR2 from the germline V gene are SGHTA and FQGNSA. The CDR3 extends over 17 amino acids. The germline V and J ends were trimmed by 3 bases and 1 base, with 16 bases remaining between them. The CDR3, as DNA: TGTGCCAGCAGCTTCACCCACCAGTATGGGAGCAATCAGCCCCAGCATTTT. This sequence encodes CASSFTHQYGSNQPQHF.

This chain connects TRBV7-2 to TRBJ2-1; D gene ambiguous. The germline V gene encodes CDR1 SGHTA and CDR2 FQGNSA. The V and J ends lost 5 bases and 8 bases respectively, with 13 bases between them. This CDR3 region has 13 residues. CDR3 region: CASSPSRMDEQFF. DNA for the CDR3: TGTGCCAGCAGCCCCTCGCGGATGGATGAGCAGTTCTTC.

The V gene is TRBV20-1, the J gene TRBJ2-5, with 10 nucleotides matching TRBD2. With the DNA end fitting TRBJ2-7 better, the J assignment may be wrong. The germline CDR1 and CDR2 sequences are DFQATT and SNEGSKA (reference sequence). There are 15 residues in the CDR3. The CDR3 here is CSGEVIGLADYEQYF. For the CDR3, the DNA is TGCAGTGGGGAGGTGATTGGACTAGCGGACTACGAGCAGTACTTC.

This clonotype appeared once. The CDR3 protein is CASSYDRNNYGYTF. The CDR3 coding sequence is TGTGCCAGCAGCTACGACAGGAATAACTATGGCTACACCTTC. This chain links TRBV5-5 with TRBJ1-2; D might be TRBD1 (6 bases). Germline V gene lookup returns CDR1 SGHKS and CDR2 YYEKEE (reference sequence). V lost 3 bases and J lost 1, with 10 bases in between. This CDR3 region has 14 residues.

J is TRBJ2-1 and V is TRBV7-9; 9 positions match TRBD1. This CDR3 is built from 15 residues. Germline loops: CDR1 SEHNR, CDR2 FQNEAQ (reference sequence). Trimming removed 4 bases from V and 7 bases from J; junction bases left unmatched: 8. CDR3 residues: CASSSGTGIVNEQFF. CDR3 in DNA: TGTGCCAGCAGCTCCGGGACAGGGATTGTGAATGAGCAGTTCTTC.

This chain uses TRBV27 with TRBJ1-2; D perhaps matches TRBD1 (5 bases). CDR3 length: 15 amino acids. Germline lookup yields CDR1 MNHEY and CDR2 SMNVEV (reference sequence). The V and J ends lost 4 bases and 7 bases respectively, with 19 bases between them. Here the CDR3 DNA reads TGTGCCAGCAGTTCGGGCGCACAGGCGCTCGTTGGCTACACCTTC. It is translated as CASSSGAQALVGYTF.

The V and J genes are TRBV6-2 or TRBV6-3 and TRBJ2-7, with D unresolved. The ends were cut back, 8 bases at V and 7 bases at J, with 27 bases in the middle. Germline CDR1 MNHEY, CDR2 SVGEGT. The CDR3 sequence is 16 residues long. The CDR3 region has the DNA TGTGCCAGCTACTCCCGACGAATCAGCTCCTACAATGAGCAGTACTTC. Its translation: CASYSRRISSYNEQYF.

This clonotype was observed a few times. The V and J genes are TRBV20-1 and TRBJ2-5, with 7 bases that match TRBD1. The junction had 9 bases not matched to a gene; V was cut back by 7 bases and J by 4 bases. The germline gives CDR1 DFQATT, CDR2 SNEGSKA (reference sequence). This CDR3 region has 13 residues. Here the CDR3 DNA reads TGCAGTGTTAGGAAAAGGACAGGAGAGACCCAGTACTTC. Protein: CSVRKRTGETQYF.